This is a list of T cell receptor beta chains from one sample in a study of T cell changes during pregnancy in multiple sclerosis. Method: immunoSEQ multiplex PCR; TCRdb's copy keeps in-frame clones and lacks some. The table has 26,000 or so clones, roughly nine tenths seen once. Sequenced here: CD8+ T cells from peripheral blood mononuclear cells, sampled in the second trimester of pregnancy. The source of these receptors is a female donor with multiple sclerosis, enrolled in a pregnancy study. The CDR3 runs from the conserved cysteine through the conserved F or W.

V gene	CDR3 protein
TRBV7-2	CASSYRLWSTLKRDTQYF
TRBV2	CASRGQTFYNEQFF
TRBV7-9	CASSPTRGEQYF
TRBV2	CASSDRVQLLDGRYSYNEQFF
TRBV19	CASSLAGLVSGFYEQYF
TRBV7-9	CASSLGSQPQHF
TRBV28	CASSFSGSAYEQYF
TRBV7-9	CASSPGTGAQRQYF
TRBV30	CAWREGANGNQPQHF
TRBV28	CASSSRVQETQYF
TRBV27	CASSLLAGGSYNEQFF
TRBV5-6	CASSLWGLAGIRMGYEQFF
TRBV15	CATSRGLEHRETQYF
TRBV27	CASSLSAGQRVGYTF
TRBV27	CASSFGTGTANTGELFF
TRBV28	CASRWIGTGQNIQYF
TRBV6-1	CASSKGTLSTDTQYF
TRBV27	CASNSGTYNEQFF
TRBV19	CASSYHRAHEKLFF
TRBV5-4	CASSEGIIGTPRDQYF
TRBV2	CASTWARTSSRDNEQFF
TRBV5-1	CASSLRTGSYYEQYF
TRBV28	CASSLGGSFSGANVLTF
TRBV4-1	CASSQDPGQETQYF
TRBV19	CASSAGMGQPQHF
TRBV2	CASSVRGNAYEQYF
TRBV27	CASSLIYQAGELFF
TRBV27	CASSYRDREGEKLFF
TRBV9	CASSARVGTGGETQYF
TRBV28	CASSFMNTEAFF
TRBV13	CASSPRGPGFGGNPPNEQFF
TRBV21-1	CASSGWDREAFF